This note documents a single TCR beta chain sequence. In the study's own analysis: By means of reference gene primer amplification, nucleated cell counts were estimated. Data came from immunoSEQ multiplex PCR; TCRdb stores just in-frame clones and leaves some out. Clonal size and the V and J genes are those of that table, whereas D and trimming came from the DNA. The data show about 160,000 clones, with roughly 84% seen just once and less than 2.5% held by the top ten. This sample stems from a study of blood T cell repertoires in COVID-19. Germline trimming cut 7 bases from V and 12 bases from J; bases unmatched to any gene: 11. The CDR3 extends over 13 amino acids. CDR1 and CDR2 (germline): MDHEN, SYDVKM.

Input material: peripheral blood. The receptor comes from a man between 70 and 80 years old with acute or convalescent COVID-19. V and J are TRBV28 and TRBJ2-4, with 8 bases fitting TRBD2. The CDR3 region has the DNA TGTGCCAGCAACCTACCGTACGGGGGGGCTCAGTACTTC. It specifies CASNLPYGGAQYF.